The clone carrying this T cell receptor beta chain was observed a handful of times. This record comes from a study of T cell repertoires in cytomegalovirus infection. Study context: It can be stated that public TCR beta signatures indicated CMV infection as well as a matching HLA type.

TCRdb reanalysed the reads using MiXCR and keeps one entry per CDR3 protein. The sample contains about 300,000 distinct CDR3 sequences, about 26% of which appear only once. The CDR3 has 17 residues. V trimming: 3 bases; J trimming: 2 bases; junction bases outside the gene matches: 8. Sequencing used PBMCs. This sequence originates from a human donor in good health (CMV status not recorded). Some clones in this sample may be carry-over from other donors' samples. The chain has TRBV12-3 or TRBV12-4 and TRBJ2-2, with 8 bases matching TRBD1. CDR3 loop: CASSFPKTGENTGELFF. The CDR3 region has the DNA TGTGCCAGCAGTTTTCCCAAGACAGGGGAAAACACCGGGGAGCTGTTTTTT.